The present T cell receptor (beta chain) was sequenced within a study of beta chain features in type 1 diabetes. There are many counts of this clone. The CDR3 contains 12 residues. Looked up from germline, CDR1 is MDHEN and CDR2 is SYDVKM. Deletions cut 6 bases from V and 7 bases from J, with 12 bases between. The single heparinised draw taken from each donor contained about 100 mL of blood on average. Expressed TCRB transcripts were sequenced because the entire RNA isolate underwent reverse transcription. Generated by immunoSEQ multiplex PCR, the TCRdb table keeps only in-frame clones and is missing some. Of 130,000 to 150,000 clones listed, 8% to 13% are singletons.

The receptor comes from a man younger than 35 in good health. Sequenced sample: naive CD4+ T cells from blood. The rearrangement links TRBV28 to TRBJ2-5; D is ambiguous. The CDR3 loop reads CASRVGGRTQYF. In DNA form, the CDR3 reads TGTGCCAGCAGGGTCGGTGGGCGGACCCAGTACTTC.